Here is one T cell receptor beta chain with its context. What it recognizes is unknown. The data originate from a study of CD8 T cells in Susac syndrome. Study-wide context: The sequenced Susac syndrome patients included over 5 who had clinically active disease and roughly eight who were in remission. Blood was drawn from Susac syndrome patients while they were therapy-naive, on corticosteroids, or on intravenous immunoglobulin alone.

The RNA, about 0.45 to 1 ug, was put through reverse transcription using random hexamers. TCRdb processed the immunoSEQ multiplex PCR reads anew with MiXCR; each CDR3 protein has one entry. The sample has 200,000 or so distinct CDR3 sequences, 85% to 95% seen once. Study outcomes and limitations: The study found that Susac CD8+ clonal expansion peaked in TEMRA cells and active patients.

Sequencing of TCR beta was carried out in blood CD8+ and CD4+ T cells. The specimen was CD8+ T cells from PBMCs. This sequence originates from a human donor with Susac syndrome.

The CDR3 DNA reads TGTGCCATCAGTGCTTGCGGCAGTCGGCGGGGTTGCGAGCAGTACTTC. Its translation is CAISACGSRRGCEQYF. The chain recombines TRBV10-3 with TRBJ2-7, with D maybe TRBD2 (6 bases). The germline CDR1 and CDR2 sequences are ENHRY and SYGVKD. CDR3 length: 16 residues. Trimming stripped 4 bases from V and 6 bases from J, with 22 bases between.